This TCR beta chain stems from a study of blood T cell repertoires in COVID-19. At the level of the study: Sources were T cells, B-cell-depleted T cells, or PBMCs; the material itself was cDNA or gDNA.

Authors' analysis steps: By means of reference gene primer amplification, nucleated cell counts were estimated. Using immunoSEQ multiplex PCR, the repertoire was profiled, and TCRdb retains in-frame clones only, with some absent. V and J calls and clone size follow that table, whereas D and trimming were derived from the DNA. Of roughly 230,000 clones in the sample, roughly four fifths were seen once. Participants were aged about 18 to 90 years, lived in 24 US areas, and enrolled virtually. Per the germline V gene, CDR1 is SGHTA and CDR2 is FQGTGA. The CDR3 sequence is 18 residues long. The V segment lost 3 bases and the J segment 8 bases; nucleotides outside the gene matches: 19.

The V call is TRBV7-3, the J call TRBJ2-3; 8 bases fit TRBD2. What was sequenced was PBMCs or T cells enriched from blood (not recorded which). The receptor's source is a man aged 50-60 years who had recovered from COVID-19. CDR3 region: CASSFGFGRGLVGGTQYF. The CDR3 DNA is TGTGCCAGCAGCTTTGGCTTTGGGCGGGGACTAGTAGGGGGTACGCAGTATTTT. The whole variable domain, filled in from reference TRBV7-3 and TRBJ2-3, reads GAGVSQTPSNKVTEKGKYVELRCDPISGHTALYWYRQSLGQGPEFLIYFQGTGAADDSGLPNDRFFAVRPEGSVSTLKIQRTERGDSAVYLCASSFGFGRGLVGGTQYFGPGTRLTVL.